The 23 T cell receptor beta chains below were found in one sample sequenced in a study of radiotherapy plus CTLA-4 blockade in lung cancer. Clones were sequenced by immunoSEQ multiplex PCR, and TCRdb holds only the in-frame ones, with some missing. The repertoire holds 90,000 or so clones, with about 86% as singletons. Here the sequenced sample was peripheral blood, taken from a patient treated with radiotherapy plus ipilimumab. These receptors were taken from a human donor with non-small cell lung cancer who had a partial response to radiotherapy plus ipilimumab.

This chain connects TRBV18 to TRBJ2-2, with 9 bases fitting TRBD1. V shed 5 bases and J 5 bases; nucleotides not matched to a gene: 6. Germline assignment: CDR1 KGHSH and CDR2 LQKENI. The CDR3 is 15 amino acids. The CDR3 here is CASSAWTGDTGELFF. CDR3 in DNA: TGTGCCAGCTCAGCGTGGACAGGGGATACCGGGGAGCTGTTTTTT.

This clone is a singleton in its sample. The chain couples TRBV4-2 to TRBJ1-6; 8 bases match TRBD1. Trimming removed 0 bases from V and 9 bases from J; junction bases left unmatched: 4. CDR3 size: 15 residues. CDR1 and CDR2 from the germline V gene are LGHNA and YNFKEQ. In DNA form, the CDR3 reads TGTGCCAGCAGCCAAGATTGGACAGGGCCTTCACCCCTCCACTTT. It translates to CASSQDWTGPSPLHF.

V and J are TRBV5-1 and TRBJ1-2; 7 bases match TRBD1. Germline V gives CDR1 SGHRS, CDR2 YFSETQ. The length of the CDR3 is 15 residues. The V segment lost 0 bases and the J segment 4 bases; nucleotides outside the gene matches: 6. The CDR3 coding sequence is TGCGCCAGCAGCTTGGAGACAGGGTCTATCTATGGCTACACCTTC. This codes for CASSLETGSIYGYTF.

The gene calls are TRBV18 and TRBJ1-2; tentatively, D is TRBD1 (5 bases). V shed 3 bases and J shed 0 bases, with 8 bases lying between them. The CDR3 loop spans 14 amino acids. The germline CDR1 and CDR2 sequences are KGHSH and LQKENI. The CDR3 DNA reads as TGTGCCAGCTCACCGACAGAAGCTAACTATGGCTACACCTTC. Translation gives CASSPTEANYGYTF.

The chain employs TRBV4-3 and TRBJ2-4; weak D call: TRBD2 (6 bases). Germline CDR1 and CDR2: LGHNA and YSLEER. Trimming left V 4 bases short and J 0 bases short, with 13 bases between. The CDR3 runs 16 residues. The CDR3 nucleotides read TGCGCCAGCAGCCTTGATAGCGGACTAGCCAAAAACATTCAGTACTTC. Translating gives CASSLDSGLAKNIQYF.

V and J are TRBV5-6 and TRBJ1-2; 7 bases agree with TRBD1. The CDR3 length is 13 residues. Germline V CDR1 and CDR2: SGHDT, YYEEEE. The CDR3 reads CATSPQGGLSYTF. The CDR3 DNA sequence: TGTGCTACGTCCCCCCAGGGGGGTCTCAGCTACACCTTC.

The V and J genes are TRBV6-5 and TRBJ1-2; 7 bases agree with TRBD1. Germline V CDR1 and CDR2: MNHEY, SVGAGI. CDR3 length equals 14 residues. J was trimmed by 6 bases and V by 7 bases; bases with no gene match: 11. The CDR3 protein is CASIRKGARDGYTF. CDR3 DNA: TGTGCCAGCATCAGGAAGGGGGCCCGGGATGGCTACACCTTC.

This rearrangement joins TRBV7-1 to TRBJ1-2, with D unresolved. TRBV7-1 counts as an open reading frame of uncertain function. The CDR3 loop spans 16 amino acids. Trimming shortened V by 5 bases and J by 4 bases, and 20 bases separated the two germline ends. CDR3 loop: CASSGIVEGKTYGYTF. In DNA, the CDR3 is TGTGCCAGCAGCGGAATAGTCGAGGGAAAGACCTATGGCTACACCTTC.

The J gene is TRBJ1-2, the V gene TRBV5-4; 9 bases agree with TRBD1. CDR1 and CDR2 from the germline V gene are SGHNT and YYREEE (reference sequence). The CDR3 totals 16 residues. The J segment lost 2 bases and the V segment lost 4 bases, leaving 9 bases of the junction unmatched. The DNA of the CDR3 is TGTGCCAGCAGCATGACAGGGGGTTCGTGGAACTATGGCTACACCTTC. It yields the protein CASSMTGGSWNYGYTF.

The V call is TRBV18, the J call TRBJ2-7; perhaps TRBD1 as D (6 bases). Germline lookup yields CDR1 KGHSH and CDR2 LQKENI. The CDR3 length is 15 residues. Trimming removed 2 bases at V and 1 base at J, with 12 bases between. The CDR3 loop reads CASSPETGFSYEQYF. The CDR3 DNA reads as TGTGCCAGCTCACCAGAGACAGGATTTTCCTACGAGCAGTACTTC.

The genes are TRBV9 and TRBJ1-5; tentatively, D is TRBD1 (5 bases). This CDR3 spans 15 amino acids. Germline CDR1 SGDLS, CDR2 YYNGEE. Trimming removed 0 bases at V and 8 bases at J, with 15 bases between. The CDR3 loop reads CASSVAAGWGKPQHF. The CDR3 nucleotides are TGTGCCAGCAGCGTAGCTGCAGGGTGGGGAAAGCCCCAGCATTTT.

The chain combines TRBV7-2 with TRBJ2-4; 11 positions agree with TRBD2. Germline V gene data show CDR1 as SGHTA and CDR2 as FQGNSA. The CDR3 extends over 14 amino acids. V was clipped by 5 bases and J by 8 bases; unmatched bases: 5. CDR3 nucleotide sequence: TGTGCCAGCAGCGTTGGGACTAGCGGATACATTCAGTACTTC. It encodes CASSVGTSGYIQYF.

The rearrangement uses TRBV7-9 and TRBJ2-7; tentatively, D is TRBD1 (6 bases). The CDR3 contains 14 residues. Trimming took 5 bases from V and 2 from J, leaving 13 bases between them. Germline loops: CDR1 SEHNR, CDR2 FQNEAQ (reference sequence). The CDR3 region is CASSPQQGTYEQYF. The CDR3 coding sequence is TGTGCCAGCAGCCCTCAACAGGGAACCTACGAGCAGTACTTC.

V gene TRBV7-9 combines with J gene TRBJ2-2, with D hard to call. CDR1 is SEHNR, CDR2 FQNEAQ, per germline (reference sequence). The CDR3 has 14 amino acids. The V end lost 1 base, the J end lost 3 bases, and 6 bases lay between the germline ends. The CDR3 loop reads CASSLGADTGELFF. The DNA for the CDR3 is TGTGCCAGCAGCTTAGGGGCCGACACCGGGGAGCTGTTTTTT.

This clone was counted a few times. The rearrangement uses TRBV10-2 and TRBJ2-2; D gene unclear. V shed 2 bases and J shed 2 bases, with 6 bases lying between them. Germline CDR1 reads WSHSY; CDR2 reads SAAADI. This CDR3 contains 14 residues. This CDR3 reads CASSERHNTGELFF. CDR3 nucleotide sequence: TGCGCCAGCAGTGAGCGACATAACACCGGGGAGCTGTTTTTT.

The rearrangement joins TRBV4-2 to TRBJ1-5; 7 bases fit TRBD1. The germline gives CDR1 LGHNA, CDR2 YNFKEQ. V lost 1 base to trimming and J lost 4 bases; unmatched junction nucleotides: 7. This CDR3 spans 16 amino acids. For the CDR3, the DNA is TGTGCCAGCAGCCAAGGTAAAACAGGGGTAAATCAGCCCCAGCATTTT. It is translated as CASSQGKTGVNQPQHF.

V gene TRBV30 combines with J gene TRBJ1-4; possible D gene TRBD1, 6 bases. Per the germline V gene, CDR1 is GTSNPN and CDR2 is SVGIG (reference sequence). V lost 7 bases to trimming and J lost 4 bases, with 19 bases between them. This CDR3 has 15 amino acids. CDR3 DNA: TGTGCCTACCACAGGGAGGGGAGCTTTAATGAAAAACTGTTTTTT. It encodes CAYHREGSFNEKLFF.

On this clone itself: Its ends do not fully match the called genes, so a read error is possible. The chain carries TRBV7-9 and TRBJ2-5, with TRBD2 matching 8 bases. This CDR3 spans 12 amino acids. Per germline, CDR1 SEHNR and CDR2 FQNEAQ (reference sequence). CDR3 DNA: TGTGCCACCGGGAGGGACCAAGGGACCCAGTACTTC. Protein: CATGRDQGTQYF.

The rearrangement joins TRBV28 to TRBJ1-6; 8 nucleotides align to TRBD1. Per the germline V gene, CDR1 is MDHEN and CDR2 is SYDVKM. The CDR3 runs to 14 residues. The J segment lost 8 bases and the V segment lost 5 bases, leaving 5 bases of the junction unmatched. Here the CDR3 DNA reads TGTGCCAGCAGTACCGGACAGGGAGATTCACCCCTCCACTTT. Translated: CASSTGQGDSPLHF.

The rearrangement uses TRBV7-2 and TRBJ2-5; tentative D call: TRBD1 (7 bases). CDR3 size: 15 residues. Germline V lookup: CDR1 SGHTA, CDR2 FQGNSA. The ends were cut back, 4 bases at V and 5 bases at J, with 17 bases in the middle. CDR3 loop: CASSWSQGGWETQYF. The CDR3 DNA follows: TGTGCCAGCAGCTGGTCCCAGGGGGGTTGGGAGACCCAGTACTTC.

V and J are TRBV5-6 and TRBJ2-5, with D uncertain. There are 14 residues in the CDR3. V lost 4 bases to trimming and J lost 1 base, with 11 bases between them. CDR1 is SGHDT, CDR2 YYEEEE, per germline. The CDR3 coding sequence is TGTGCCAGCAGCGCGACGGGTAGCCAAGAGACCCAGTACTTC. Protein: CASSATGSQETQYF.

J is TRBJ1-5 and V is TRBV18; 7 bases fit TRBD1. CDR1 is KGHSH, CDR2 LQKENI, per germline. The CDR3 is made up of 13 amino acids. V dropped 6 bases and J dropped 1; count of bases not matched to a gene: 0. The CDR3 sequence: CASSGQSNQPQHF. For the CDR3, the DNA is TGTGCCAGCTCGGGACAGAGCAATCAGCCCCAGCATTTT.

This clone was observed a few times. V and J are TRBV9 and TRBJ2-5; D is possibly TRBD1 (5 bases). Germline lookup yields CDR1 SGDLS and CDR2 YYNGEE. The CDR3 consists of 16 residues. The germline V and J ends were trimmed by 0 bases and 5 bases, with 17 bases remaining between them. The CDR3 DNA is TGTGCCAGCAGCGTAGGGGGCCGTGTAAGGGCTGAGACCCAGTACTTC. Protein sequence: CASSVGGRVRAETQYF.